This is a list of T cell receptor beta chains from one sample in a study of OX40 agonist ivuxolimab in advanced cancers. Clones were sequenced by immunoSEQ multiplex PCR, and TCRdb holds only the in-frame ones, with some missing. The data show 50,000 or so clones, around 77% seen once. Sequencing used CD4+ or CD8+ T cells sorted from blood, obtained in a trial of the OX40 agonist ivuxolimab. All receptors come from an adult with an advanced solid tumor such as melanoma, head and neck, liver or kidney cancer. Each CDR3 is given with its conserved first and last residue. D genes are given only for firm matches. Expanded clones get a size class; other rows say once, few or many, or leave the size out.

-,TRBV7-3,-,TRBJ2-3,TGTGCCAGCAGCTTAACCGGGACTCACCTGACAGATACGCAGTATTTT,CASSLTGTHLTDTQYF
-,TRBV7-3,-,TRBJ2-3,TGTGCCAGCAGCCTCTCGCTGGGTCCTTTCACAGATACGCAGTATTTT,CASSLSLGPFTDTQYF
-,TRBV19,-,TRBJ1-4,TGTGCCAGTTCCGACAGGTTTAATGAAAAACTGTTTTTT,CASSDRFNEKLFF
-,TRBV14,-,TRBJ2-7,TGTGCCAGCAGCCAAGTAATCCTGGATGGGGGGTCCTACGAGCAGTACTTC,CASSQVILDGGSYEQYF
TRBD2,TRBV27,-,TRBJ2-1,TGTGCCAGCAGTTTACAGGGACTAGCGGGCCAGCGGTACAATGAGCAGTTCTTC,CASSLQGLAGQRYNEQFF
TRBD1,TRBV6-5,-,TRBJ1-2,TGTGCCAGCAGTCCTAGACAGGGGAGGCCCTATGGCTACACCTTC,CASSPRQGRPYGYTF
-,TRBV5-4,-,TRBJ1-4,TGTGCCAGCAGCCTCCGGGGGCAGAGGGGGACTAATGAAAAACTGTTTTTT,CASSLRGQRGTNEKLFF
-,TRBV2,once,TRBJ1-5,TGTGCCAGCAGTGAAGCGAACGGGCAGTACGGTCAGCCCCAGCATTTT,CASSEANGQYGQPQHF
-,TRBV2,-,TRBJ1-2,TGTGCCAGCAGTGAGGACAGAAACTATGGCTACACCTTC,CASSEDRNYGYTF
-,TRBV6-5,-,TRBJ1-2,TGTGCCAGCAGTTACTCAAGTTCAGGAAACTATGGCTACACCTTC,CASSYSSSGNYGYTF
-,TRBV11-2,-,TRBJ1-5,TGTGCCAGCAGCTTAGATCCGGGGACTCAGCCCCAGCATTTT,CASSLDPGTQPQHF
-,TRBV6-6,-,TRBJ2-5,TGTGCCAGCAGTCTCTTAGAGACCCAGTACTTC,CASSLLETQYF
-,TRBV28,-,TRBJ2-1,TGTGCCAGCGTAACGGGTCCGCCCGAGGATGAGCAGTTCTTC,CASVTGPPEDEQFF
-,TRBV7-8,-,TRBJ1-2,TGTGCCAGCAGCTTATGGGGGAGAGGACAGCGAAGGGACTATGGCTACACCTTC,CASSLWGRGQRRDYGYTF
-,TRBV4-1,-,TRBJ2-3,TGCGCCAGCCGGTTATACCCCACGGGCGCAGATACGCAGTATTTT,CASRLYPTGADTQYF
-,TRBV19,-,TRBJ1-2,TGTGCCGGCAACAAGGAGGGGGGGCCCCACACCTTC,CAGNKEGGPHTF
TRBD1,TRBV28,-,TRBJ1-1,TGTGCCAGCACCTATTCAGTTACCAGGGGGGCGACTGAAGCTTTCTTT,CASTYSVTRGATEAFF
-,TRBV4-1,-,TRBJ2-7,TGCGCCAGCAGCCAAGGGCCACCCGGCGCGGCGGGCCTCTACGAGCAGTACTTC,CASSQGPPGAAGLYEQYF
-,TRBV7-6,once,TRBJ1-1,TGTGCCAGCAGCTTAGAAACTGGTTCTGAAGCTTTCTTT,CASSLETGSEAFF
TRBD1,TRBV19,-,TRBJ1-2,TGTGCCAGTAGTCGGACCAGGGGGCTTGGCTACACCTTC,CASSRTRGLGYTF
TRBD1,TRBV28,-,TRBJ1-3,TGTGCCAGCAGTTCAGGACAGGGAATTCCTGGAAACACCATATATTTT,CASSSGQGIPGNTIYF
TRBD1,TRBV28,-,TRBJ1-3,TGTGCCAGCAGCCCCTGGACAGGGATCACTGGAAACACCATATATTTT,CASSPWTGITGNTIYF
TRBD1,TRBV5-6,-,TRBJ2-5,TGTGCCAGCAGCTCTTGGACAGGGGAGACCCAGTACTTC,CASSSWTGETQYF
-,TRBV11-3,-,TRBJ2-3,TGTGCCAGCAGCTTAGATGGAGACAGAAGCACAGATACGCAGTATTTT,CASSLDGDRSTDTQYF
-,TRBV7-2,-,TRBJ1-5,TGTGCCAGCAGCTTTAAAGGTAGCAATCAGCCCCAGCATTTT,CASSFKGSNQPQHF
-,TRBV7-2,-,TRBJ1-1,TGTGCCAGCAGCTTATACCGGAACACTGAAGCTTTCTTT,CASSLYRNTEAFF
-,TRBV5-1,-,TRBJ2-7,TGCGCCAGCAGCGGGGGGATGGGGCGCGGGTGGGACTACGAGCAGTACTTC,CASSGGMGRGWDYEQYF
-,TRBV10-2,-,TRBJ2-7,TGCGCCAGCAGGGGTGGTGGGGGACGAACCTACGAGCAGTACTTC,CASRGGGGRTYEQYF
-,TRBV5-5,few,TRBJ2-7,TGTGCCAGCAGCTTGCGAACGGCGGGACACTACGAGCAGTACTTC,CASSLRTAGHYEQYF
-,TRBV7-9,few,TRBJ1-1,TGTGCCAGCAGCTCATACAGGTTTGGGCCTGAAGCTTTCTTT,CASSSYRFGPEAFF
-,TRBV11-2,once,TRBJ1-4,TGTGCCAGCAGGCCTGCTGGTATCGGCCGAATCGGAAAACTGTTTTTT,CASRPAGIGRIGKLFF
TRBD2,TRBV5-1,-,TRBJ2-1,TGCGCCAGCAGGATGGGACTAGCCCAGCACAATGAGCAGTTCTTC,CASRMGLAQHNEQFF
-,TRBV18,once,TRBJ2-1,TGTGCCAGCTCACCTCGGTCACGAGGGAGTAAGTCGGATGAGCAGTTCTTC,CASSPRSRGSKSDEQFF
-,TRBV5-1,-,TRBJ2-7,TGCGCCAGCAGGTCGGAGTACGAGCAGTACTTC,CASRSEYEQYF
TRBD1,TRBV7-9,-,TRBJ2-1,TGTGCCAGCAGCCCACGACAGGGGGCGGAGGGTGAGCAGTTCTTC,CASSPRQGAEGEQFF
-,TRBV7-8,-,TRBJ2-3,TGTGCCAGCAGCCCGGTGGTCAGGTCGGTGGGCGGCACAGATACGCAGTATTTT,CASSPVVRSVGGTDTQYF
-,TRBV7-8,once,TRBJ2-7,TGTGCCAGCAGCTTATTCTCCGGGACCTTCTACGAGCAGTACTTC,CASSLFSGTFYEQYF